This T cell receptor (beta chain) was documented in a study of shared clonotypes between healthy human individuals. Whole-study findings and limits: When compared with the clonotypes that were shared by all four sorted-subset donors, the non-shared clonotypes turned out to have lower generation probabilities. Rarefaction showed that sequencing of sorted subsets was incomplete (despite large depth).

The CDR3 covers 14 residues. Per the germline V gene, CDR1 is MDHEN and CDR2 is SYDVKM. V trimming: 5 bases; J trimming: 5 bases; junction bases outside the gene matches: 2. For every subset, genomic DNA was evenly distributed across several immunoSEQ plates. Some 30,000 T cell genomes, or around 200 ng DNA, went into the sorted-subset replicate PCRs. Repertoires were generated with immunoSEQ multiplex PCR, while TCRdb's copy carries only in-frame clones and drops some. This table holds some 650,000 clones, about 97% found once. Details on this clone: The target antigen is unknown.

Sequencing was carried out using naive CD4+ T cells sorted from blood. Subset reported: CD45RA+ positively selected. The TCR sequence derives from a woman in her 30s in good health. V usage is TRBV28 and J usage is TRBJ2-1, with 11 bases fitting TRBD2. The CDR3 DNA sequence: TGTGCCAGCAGTGGGACTAGCGGAAACAATGAGCAGTTCTTC. Translation: CASSGTSGNNEQFF.